This entry lists 10 T cell receptor beta chains sequenced from one sample in a study of CD8 T cells in Susac syndrome. The RNA input was about 0.5 to 1 ug, and it was reverse transcribed with random hexamers. TCRdb analysed the immunoSEQ multiplex PCR reads with MiXCR anew, one entry per CDR3 protein. The sample comprises 100,000 or so distinct CDR3 sequences, 85% to 95% of which are singletons, and over 0.1% rests with the top ten. The source material was CD8+ T cells from PBMCs. These receptors came from a human donor in good health.

This chain uses TRBV20-1 with TRBJ1-4; 8 bases fit TRBD1. CDR1 DFQATT and CDR2 SNEGSKA come from the germline V gene (reference sequence). V shed 1 base, J shed 0 bases, and the junction held 13 bases outside the gene matches. The CDR3 covers 19 residues. The DNA for the CDR3 is TGCAGTGCTAGAGCCCCAGGAGGACAGGGAGATGCAACTAATGAAAAACTGTTTTTT. Its translation is CSARAPGGQGDATNEKLFF.

The J gene is TRBJ1-2, the V gene TRBV21-1; the table gives TRBD1 as D, unverified against the DNA. TRBV21-1 is a known pseudogene. CDR3 length equals 16 residues. The CDR3 is CASSTPGTGGYWGYTF. The DNA of the CDR3 is TGTGCCAGCAGCACGCCCGGGACAGGGGGCTATTGGGGCTACACCTTC.

This clonotype was seen once. The chain has TRBV30 and TRBJ1-1; no firm D call. The CDR3 is 12 residues long. CDR1 and CDR2 from the germline V gene are GTSNPN and SVGIG (reference sequence). Trimming removed 3 bases at V and 5 bases at J, with 10 bases between. CDR3 DNA sequence: TGTGCCTGGAGAAGAGACAAAACTGAAGCTTTCTTT. Residues: CAWRRDKTEAFF.

The V call is TRBV7-2, the J call TRBJ2-7; possible D gene TRBD2, 5 bases. V gave up 4 bases and J gave up 3 bases, with 13 bases separating them. CDR1 is SGHTA, CDR2 FQGNSA, per germline. The CDR3 has 14 amino acids. The CDR3 loop reads CASSSSRALYEQYF. CDR3 coding DNA: TGTGCCAGCAGCTCGTCGCGGGCCCTCTACGAGCAGTACTTC. The full variable domain, in which reference TRBV7-2 and TRBJ2-7 provide the parts outside the CDR3, is GAGVSQSPSNKVTEKGKDVELRCDPISGHTALYWYRQSLGQGLEFLIYFQGNSAPDKSGLPSDRFSAERTGGSVSTLTIQRTQQEDSAVYLCASSSSRALYEQYFGPGTRLTVT.

V usage is TRBV20-1 and J usage is TRBJ2-7, with D perhaps TRBD1 (6 bases). This CDR3 spans 15 amino acids. Trimming took off 4 bases at V and 2 bases at J, with 18 bases between the two ends. The germline V gene has CDR1 DFQATT and CDR2 SNEGSKA (reference sequence). The DNA of the CDR3 is TGCAGTGCTACCCAGTGGCAGGGGATCGCCTACGAGCAGTACTTC. Protein sequence: CSATQWQGIAYEQYF.

The table lists this clonotype with a few counts. The chain links TRBV18 to TRBJ2-1; D ambiguous. Trimming cost V 6 bases and J 6 bases, with 6 bases left between them. The CDR3 has 11 amino acids. The germline CDR1 and CDR2 sequences are KGHSH and LQKENI. CDR3 nucleotides: TGTGCCAGCTCCCCGGGCAATGAGCAGTTCTTC. Translation: CASSPGNEQFF.

The chain uses TRBV3-1 and TRBJ2-7; the D call may be TRBD1 or TRBD2 (5 bases each). CDR1 LGHDT and CDR2 YNNKEL come from the germline V gene (reference sequence). Trimming cost V 4 bases and J 2 bases, with 15 bases left between them. The CDR3 is 15 amino acids. The CDR3 reads CASSPDSGRAYEQYF. The CDR3 DNA reads TGTGCCAGCAGCCCCGACTCAGGGCGGGCCTACGAGCAGTACTTC.

The chain recombines TRBV30 with TRBJ2-1; D gene unclear. V lost 0 bases and J lost 6, with 6 bases in between. Germline values: CDR1 GTSNPN, CDR2 SVGIG (reference sequence). The CDR3 has 12 residues. The CDR3 bases are TGTGCCTGGAGTGTATACTCCAATGAGCAGTTCTTC. Its translation: CAWSVYSNEQFF.

The gene calls are TRBV3-1 and TRBJ1-6; 7 bases are a match to TRBD1. The CDR3 runs 17 residues. Per the germline V gene, CDR1 is LGHDT and CDR2 is YNNKEL (reference sequence). J lost 6 bases, V lost 3 bases, and 11 bases had no gene match. The CDR3 nucleotides read TGTGCCAGCAGCCACCCACAAAAGACAGGGACTAATTCACCCCTCCACTTT. Translating gives CASSHPQKTGTNSPLHF.

This clonotype was seen a single time. CDR3 protein: CASSVGPLDTDTQYF. CDR3 DNA sequence: TGTGCCAGCAGCGTAGGGCCCCTCGACACAGATACGCAGTATTTT. The chain joins TRBV9 to TRBJ2-3, with D unclear. The V gene's germline CDR1 is SGDLS and CDR2 YYNGEE. V lost 0 bases to trimming and J lost 2 bases, with 10 bases between them. The CDR3 totals 15 residues.